These 3 T cell receptor beta chains were all obtained from the same sample, sequenced in a study of T-cell memory formation after mild COVID-19. MiXCR was run by TCRdb on the 5' RACE reads, yielding one entry per CDR3 protein. The sample records around 220,000 distinct CDR3 sequences, around 15% being singletons. The specimen sequenced was PBMCs or a T cell subset sorted from them (not recorded which). The receptors derive from a man younger than 30 who had mild COVID-19 (a few samples of this study predate the infection). Cell type and time point are not known.

V usage is TRBV11-2 and J usage is TRBJ2-1, with 9 bases that match TRBD2. Germline CDR1 is SGHAT and CDR2 is FQNNGV. Trimming cost V 5 bases and J 4 bases; bases outside gene matches: 9. The CDR3 contains 16 residues. The CDR3 DNA sequence: TGTGCCAGCAGCCAACTCCCTAGCGGGGTATACAATGAGCAGTTCTTC. It codes for CASSQLPSGVYNEQFF.

The sample holds a few counts of this clonotype. The rearrangement joins TRBV4-2 to TRBJ1-6; D is perhaps TRBD1 (6 bases). CDR1 and CDR2 (germline): LGHNA, YNFKEQ. CDR3 size: 14 residues. The V gene lost 5 bases and the J gene lost 8 bases, with 13 bases spanning the gap. The CDR3 sequence: CASSVQGSDSPLHF. The CDR3 DNA reads TGTGCCAGCAGCGTACAGGGATCTGATTCACCCCTCCACTTT.

This clonotype was detected ten times or more. One junction end disagrees with the germline gene, perhaps due to a read error. This chain links TRBV7-9 with TRBJ2-5; perhaps D is TRBD1 or TRBD2 (5 bases each). Germline V gene sequence: CDR1 SEHNR, CDR2 FQNEAQ (reference sequence). This CDR3 has 13 residues. The CDR3 here is CASSLAFRDVVCF. CDR3 sequence (DNA): TGTGCCAGCAGCTTAGCCTTCCGGGACGTAGTATGCTTC.